The 24 T cell receptor beta chains below come from one sample, sequenced in a study of shared clonotypes between healthy human individuals. Using immunoSEQ multiplex PCR, the repertoire was profiled, and TCRdb retains in-frame clones only, with some absent. The sample contains about 1.1 million clones, approximately 80% of which appear only once. Sequencing was performed on memory CD4+ T cells from PBMCs. Subset: CD45RA-negative fraction. The receptors stem from a man between 18 and 35 years old in good health. Some clones in this sample may be carry-over from other donors' samples.

The chain has TRBV19 and TRBJ2-7; 14 bases agree with TRBD2. From germline, CDR1 is LNHDA and CDR2 SQIVND (reference sequence). With 9 bases clipped from V and 3 bases from J, the junction kept 19 bases outside the gene matches. The CDR3 is 19 amino acids. CDR3 residues: CASWDPGGLAGVSGYEQYF. The CDR3 DNA is TGTGCCAGCTGGGACCCCGGGGGACTAGCGGGAGTATCCGGCTACGAGCAGTACTTC. Using reference TRBV19 and TRBJ2-7 for the parts outside the CDR3, the full variable domain is DGGITQSPKYLFRKEGQNVTLSCEQNLNHDAMYWYRQDPGQGLRLIYYSQIVNDFQKGDIAEGYSVSREKKESFPLTVTSAQKNPTAFYLCASWDPGGLAGVSGYEQYFGPGTRLTVT.

The chain employs TRBV11-2 and TRBJ1-1; no reliable D call. The CDR3 sequence is 14 residues long. V lost 3 bases, J lost 4 bases, and 12 bases lay in between. From germline, CDR1 is SGHAT and CDR2 FQNNGV. CDR3 sequence reads: CASSFIGDSTEAFF. In DNA, the CDR3 is TGTGCCAGCAGCTTTATCGGAGATAGCACTGAAGCTTTCTTT. Based on the CDR3 plus reference TRBV11-2 and TRBJ1-1, the full variable domain is EAGVAQSPRYKIIEKRQSVAFWCNPISGHATLYWYQQILGQGPKLLIQFQNNGVVDDSQLPKDRFSAERLKGVDSTLKIQPAKLEDSAVYLCASSFIGDSTEAFFGQGTRLTVV.

This clone was observed once. The chain has TRBV11-2 and TRBJ1-3, with D possibly matching TRBD1 (5 bases). Germline V gene sequence: CDR1 SGHAT, CDR2 FQNNGV. CDR3 length equals 17 residues. V was trimmed by 3 bases and J by 0 bases, leaving 15 bases between them. CDR3 amino acids: CASSLPRAGHSGNTIYF. CDR3 nucleotide sequence: TGTGCCAGCAGCTTGCCTAGGGCAGGGCACTCTGGAAACACCATATATTTT.

About this clone: Additional DNA sequences in this sample encode the identical CDR3. The rearrangement uses TRBV5-1 and TRBJ1-1; D uncertain. The V end was cut by 4 bases, the J end by 0 bases, with 10 bases between. Germline V gene lookup returns CDR1 SGHRS and CDR2 YFSETQ. The CDR3 contains 14 residues. The DNA of the CDR3 is TGCGCCAGCAGCGTACAGCTAATGAACACTGAAGCTTTCTTT. Its translation: CASSVQLMNTEAFF.

This clone was counted once. J is TRBJ2-5 and V is TRBV29-1; 10 bases match TRBD1. V dropped 7 bases and J dropped 4; count of bases not matched to a gene: 3. This CDR3 has 12 residues. The V gene's germline CDR1 is SQVTM and CDR2 ANQGSEA. The DNA for the CDR3 is TGCAGCGGGGGACAGGGGACAGAGACCCAGTACTTC. Its translation: CSGGQGTETQYF. Complete variable domain (other parts from reference TRBV29-1 and TRBJ2-5): SAVISQKPSRDICQRGTSLTIQCQVDSQVTMMFWYRQQPGQSLTLIATANQGSEATYESGFVIDKFPISRPNLTFSTLTVSNMSPEDSSIYLCSGGQGTETQYFGPGTRLLVL.

Remarks on this clone: With a much larger clone just one base away, this may be a read error. Other nucleotide sequences in the sample specify the same CDR3. This chain connects TRBV30 to TRBJ1-1; D gene ambiguous. With 3 bases removed from V and 1 base from J, the gap between germline ends came to 3 bases. Germline-derived CDR1 and CDR2 are GTSNPN and SVGIG (reference sequence). This CDR3 is 11 amino acids long. In DNA, the CDR3 is TGTGCCTGGAGGAAGAACACTGAAGCTTTCTTT. It specifies CAWRKNTEAFF.

This chain uses TRBV2 with TRBJ2-1, with TRBD2 identical over 14 bases. V lost 6 bases to trimming and J lost 6 bases; unmatched junction nucleotides: 7. Germline V lookup: CDR1 SNHLY, CDR2 FYNNEI. This CDR3 is 16 amino acids long. The CDR3 region is CASRPGLAGVVNEQFF. As DNA, the CDR3 is TGTGCCAGCAGGCCGGGACTAGCGGGAGTAGTCAATGAGCAGTTCTTC.

This clone was seen only once. A much larger clone lies a single base off, so this may be a read error. The chain combines TRBV7-2 with TRBJ2-7, with 9 bases lining up with TRBD2. The CDR3 spans 14 residues. Germline CDR1 is SGHTA and CDR2 is FQGNSA. Trimming at V came to 1 base and at J to 2 bases, leaving 0 bases not matched to a gene. The CDR3 DNA sequence: TGTGCCAGCAGCTTAGGCGGGAGGGCCTACGAGCAGTACTTC. The encoded protein is CASSLGGRAYEQYF.

The CDR3 loop reads CASSGQAQETQYF. The CDR3 DNA is TGTGCCAGCAGTGGACAGGCTCAAGAGACCCAGTACTTC. The J gene is TRBJ2-5, the V gene TRBV27, with 7 bases aligning to TRBD1. V lost 5 bases, J lost 2 bases, and 2 bases stayed unmatched. The CDR3 is 13 amino acids. Per the germline V gene, CDR1 is MNHEY and CDR2 is SMNVEV (reference sequence).

This clone has only one observation. The V gene is TRBV7-2, the J gene TRBJ1-2; D uncertain. Between the trimmed V and J ends, which lost 2 bases and 3 bases, there was a span of 4 bases. The CDR3 length is 12 residues. CDR1 and CDR2 from the germline V gene are SGHTA and FQGNSA. The CDR3 loop reads CASSLSHYGYTF. The CDR3 DNA reads as TGTGCCAGCAGCTTAAGTCACTATGGCTACACCTTC.

J is TRBJ2-3 and V is TRBV25-1; the D gene is possibly TRBD1 (5 bases). V was shortened by 2 bases and J by 0 bases, with 12 bases between the two germline ends. The CDR3 has 16 residues. Germline CDR1 and CDR2: MGHDK and SYGVNS. The DNA of the CDR3 is TGTGCCAGCAGTGAAAGGGGCGGTTATAGCACAGATACGCAGTATTTT. Its protein is CASSERGGYSTDTQYF.

J is TRBJ1-2 and V is TRBV30, with D perhaps matching TRBD1 (6 bases). V was trimmed by 4 bases and J by 8 bases, leaving 11 bases between them. This CDR3 has 11 amino acids. Germline V lookup: CDR1 GTSNPN, CDR2 SVGIG (reference sequence). CDR3 region: CAWKGDRGYTF. CDR3 nucleotides: TGTGCCTGGAAGGGGGATAGAGGCTACACCTTC.

Worth noting for this clone: It may be a read error: a sequence one base away is much more abundant. Other DNA sequences in this specimen translate into the identical CDR3. This rearrangement joins TRBV20-1 to TRBJ2-5; D is ambiguous. This CDR3 is built from 11 residues. Germline lookup yields CDR1 DFQATT and CDR2 SNEGSKA (reference sequence). Trimming removed 1 base at V and 1 base at J, with 1 base between. CDR3 sequence: CSARGQETQYF. In nucleotides, the CDR3 is TGCAGTGCTAGAGGCCAAGAGACCCAGTACTTC.

The genes are TRBV5-1 and TRBJ2-2, with 9 bases fitting TRBD1. The CDR3 has 17 amino acids. CDR1 SGHRS and CDR2 YFSETQ come from the germline V gene. Unmatched junction bases numbered 9, after V lost 1 base and J lost 5 bases. The CDR3 here is CASSLPEGQGGTGELFF. CDR3 nucleotide sequence: TGCGCCAGCAGCTTGCCCGAGGGACAGGGAGGTACCGGGGAGCTGTTTTTT.

This clone was seen only a few times. This rearrangement joins TRBV7-8 to TRBJ2-7; 8 nucleotides line up with TRBD2. The CDR3 runs 15 residues. V trimming: 2 bases; J trimming: 0 bases; junction bases outside the gene matches: 3. The germline V gene encodes CDR1 SGHVS and CDR2 FQNEAQ. The CDR3 is CASSLTSGSSYEQYF. The CDR3, as DNA: TGTGCCAGCAGCTTAACTAGCGGAAGCTCCTACGAGCAGTACTTC.

The rearrangement uses TRBV7-8 and TRBJ2-3, with a tentative D call TRBD1 (5 bases). The ends were cut back, 4 bases at V and 10 bases at J, with 12 bases in the middle. CDR3 length: 12 amino acids. Per the germline V gene, CDR1 is SGHVS and CDR2 is FQNEAQ. The CDR3 is CASSSDRGPQYF. As DNA, the CDR3 is TGTGCCAGCAGCTCAGACAGAGGCCCGCAGTATTTT.

The genes are TRBV30 and TRBJ2-1; D tentatively reads TRBD1 or TRBD2 (6 bases each). Germline CDR1 GTSNPN, CDR2 SVGIG (reference sequence). The CDR3 sequence is 17 residues long. The V end was cut by 4 bases, the J end by 4 bases, with 23 bases between. CDR3 region: CAWTRTRRGATYNEQFF. The CDR3 bases are TGTGCCTGGACAAGAACTCGGAGGGGGGCGACTTACAATGAGCAGTTCTTC.

J is TRBJ1-1 and V is TRBV2; 7 nucleotides align to TRBD1. CDR3 length: 13 amino acids. Per the germline V gene, CDR1 is SNHLY and CDR2 is FYNNEI. V shed 6 bases and J 13 bases; nucleotides not matched to a gene: 14. The CDR3 loop is CASSRDSQFGGFF. The CDR3 DNA reads as TGTGCCAGCAGCCGGGACAGCCAATTCGGGGGTTTCTTT.

This chain links TRBV4-3 with TRBJ2-3; 9 nucleotides match TRBD2. The ends lost 4 bases at V and 7 bases at J; junction bases unmatched: 9. CDR3 length equals 15 residues. Germline V lookup: CDR1 LGHNA, CDR2 YSLEER. Here the CDR3 DNA reads TGCGCCAGCAGCCCAAGTAGCGGGAGCCCCCATACGCAGTATTTT. It yields the protein CASSPSSGSPHTQYF.

The V gene is TRBV20-1, the J gene TRBJ2-1; no clear D. CDR1 and CDR2 from the germline V gene are DFQATT and SNEGSKA (reference sequence). The V gene lost 0 bases and the J gene lost 10 bases, with 4 bases spanning the gap. This CDR3 contains 10 residues. The CDR3 is CSARDREQFF. As DNA, the CDR3 is TGCAGTGCTAGAGATAGGGAGCAGTTCTTC.

The rearrangement links TRBV7-3 to TRBJ2-2; no clear D. Germline CDR1 SGHTA, CDR2 FQGTGA. Between the trimmed V and J ends, which lost 0 bases and 6 bases, there was a span of 8 bases. The CDR3 totals 14 residues. The CDR3 coding sequence is TGTGCCAGCAGCTTAACGGTCCGGGCCGGGGAGCTGTTTTTT. Protein product: CASSLTVRAGELFF.

This clone appeared a single time. The CDR3 nucleotides are TGCGCCAGCAGACGACAGAGGGGCACAGATACGCAGTATTTT. This codes for CASRRQRGTDTQYF. V usage is TRBV5-1 and J usage is TRBJ2-3; possibly TRBD1 or TRBD2 for D (5 bases each). V was pared by 5 bases and J by 1 base, with 11 bases between. The CDR3 consists of 14 residues. The germline gives CDR1 SGHRS, CDR2 YFSETQ.

This chain uses TRBV7-8 with TRBJ2-5, with D perhaps TRBD2 (5 bases). The length of the CDR3 is 15 residues. Germline CDR1 and CDR2: SGHVS and FQNEAQ. Trimming stripped 5 bases from V and 3 bases from J, with 16 bases between. CDR3 sequence (DNA): TGTGCCAGCAGCCGAATTATAAGAGCGGAAGAGACCCAGTACTTC. Translated: CASSRIIRAEETQYF.

J is TRBJ2-1 and V is TRBV28, with unresolved D. The CDR3 runs 11 residues. Germline lookup yields CDR1 MDHEN and CDR2 SYDVKM. The germline V and J ends were trimmed by 7 bases and 10 bases, with 11 bases remaining between them. The CDR3: CASTVPGEQFF. The CDR3 region has the DNA TGTGCCAGCACTGTACCCGGGGAGCAGTTCTTC.